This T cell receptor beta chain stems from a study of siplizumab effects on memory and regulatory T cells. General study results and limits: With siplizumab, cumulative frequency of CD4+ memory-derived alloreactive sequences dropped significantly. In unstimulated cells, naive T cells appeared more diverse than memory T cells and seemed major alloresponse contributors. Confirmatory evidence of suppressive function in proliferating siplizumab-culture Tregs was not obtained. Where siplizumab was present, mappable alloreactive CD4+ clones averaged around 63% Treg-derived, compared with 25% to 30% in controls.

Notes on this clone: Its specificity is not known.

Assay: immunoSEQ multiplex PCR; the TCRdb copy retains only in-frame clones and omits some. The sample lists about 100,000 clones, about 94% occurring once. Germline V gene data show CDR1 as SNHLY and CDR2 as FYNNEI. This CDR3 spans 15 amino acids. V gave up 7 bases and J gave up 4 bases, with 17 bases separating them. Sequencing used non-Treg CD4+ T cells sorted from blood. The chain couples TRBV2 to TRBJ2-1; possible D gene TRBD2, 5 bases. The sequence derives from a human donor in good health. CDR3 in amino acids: CASKHRGLLYNEQFF. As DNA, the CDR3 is TGTGCCAGCAAACACCGCGGACTCTTGTACAATGAGCAGTTCTTC. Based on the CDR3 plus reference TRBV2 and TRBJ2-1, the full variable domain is EPEVTQTPSHQVTQMGQEVILRCVPISNHLYFYWYRQILGQKVEFLVSFYNNEISEKSEIFDDQFSVERPDGSNFTLKIRSTKLEDSAMYFCASKHRGLLYNEQFFGPGTRLTVL.